The 8 T cell receptor beta chains presented below share a single source sample, sequenced in a study of T cells in Graves' hyperthyroidism and ophthalmopathy. RNA transcripts were the template for amplifying TCR beta CDR3 regions. The HTBI primer set drove a first-round RT-PCR of the TCR CDR3. TCRdb itself ran the multiplex PCR reads through MiXCR, one entry per CDR3 protein. The sample has over 500,000 distinct CDR3 sequences; about 15% are singletons. The source material was blood. Every receptor here comes from a woman aged 25 to 45 with Graves' ophthalmopathy.

The V gene is TRBV6-1, the J gene TRBJ1-4; D gene ambiguous. The CDR3 length is 14 residues. Germline CDR1 reads MNHNS; CDR2 reads SASEGT. V was trimmed by 4 bases and J by 0 bases, leaving 6 bases between them. The CDR3 sequence: CASSVSATNEKLFF. CDR3 coding DNA: TGTGCCAGCAGTGTTAGTGCAACTAATGAAAAACTGTTTTTT.

The sample holds many counts of this clonotype. The genes are TRBV2 and TRBJ1-1; tentatively, D is TRBD1 (5 bases). Germline V gives CDR1 SNHLY, CDR2 FYNNEI. The V end lost 0 bases, the J end lost 3 bases, and 11 bases lay between the germline ends. The CDR3 covers 15 residues. In DNA, the CDR3 is TGTGCCAGCAGTGAAGCCAGGGATAGGTACACTGAAGCTTTCTTT. It specifies CASSEARDRYTEAFF.

V usage is TRBV6-1 and J usage is TRBJ2-1, with 9 bases fitting TRBD1. V gave up 6 bases and J gave up 5 bases; unmatched junction bases: 5. The CDR3 covers 14 residues. Germline CDR1 MNHNS, CDR2 SASEGT. The CDR3 is CASRDRGLNNEQFF. For the CDR3, the DNA is TGTGCCAGCAGGGACAGGGGCTTGAACAATGAGCAGTTCTTC.

The V and J genes are TRBV5-6 and TRBJ2-4; D is ambiguous. Trimming removed 2 bases from V and 3 bases from J, with 9 bases in between. Germline V gives CDR1 SGHDT, CDR2 YYEEEE. The CDR3 contains 14 residues. CDR3 sequence: CASSFAGVKNIQYF. The CDR3 DNA follows: TGTGCCAGCAGCTTTGCTGGAGTCAAAAACATTCAGTACTTC.

This chain links TRBV19 with TRBJ2-1; D remains unclear. The CDR3 is 15 residues long. V gave up 0 bases and J gave up 5 bases, with 11 bases separating them. CDR1 is LNHDA and CDR2 is SQIVND in the germline V gene (reference sequence). For the CDR3, the DNA is TGTGCCAGTAGTATAGAGCGGACCTATCACAATGAGCAGTTCTTC. It is translated as CASSIERTYHNEQFF.

The chain couples TRBV11-2 to TRBJ1-5, with TRBD1 identical over 9 bases. CDR1 SGHAT and CDR2 FQNNGV come from the germline V gene. V dropped 0 bases and J dropped 5; count of bases not matched to a gene: 2. This CDR3 spans 15 amino acids. DNA of the CDR3: TGTGCCAGCAGCTTAGACGGGACAGGGTATCAGCCCCAGCATTTT. Protein sequence: CASSLDGTGYQPQHF.

With regard to this clonotype: The missing conserved phenylalanine or tryptophan at the end of this CDR3 makes a read error likely. The chain carries TRBV20-1 and TRBJ2-1; 9 bases line up with TRBD2. The germline gives CDR1 DFQATT, CDR2 SNEGSKA (reference sequence). This CDR3 comprises 18 residues. CDR3: CSARLPSGARGSYDEQFL. Here the CDR3 DNA reads TGCAGTGCTAGACTTCCTAGCGGGGCTAGAGGGTCCTACGATGAGCAGTTCCTC.

On this clonotype itself: A clone one base away is much larger, so this may be a read error. Lacking the conserved final phenylalanine or tryptophan, this CDR3 likely reflects a read error. V is TRBV7-2 and J is TRBJ2-1; no firm D call. V shed 0 bases and J shed 5 bases, with 5 bases lying between them. This CDR3 region has 13 residues. Looked up from germline, CDR1 is SGHTA and CDR2 is FQGNSA. The chain's CDR3 is CASSLAPHNEQFL. CDR3 coding DNA: TGTGCCAGCAGCTTAGCACCCCACAATGAGCAGTTCCTC.